This T cell receptor (beta chain) was identified during a study of blood T cell repertoires in COVID-19. As processed by the authors: Scientists estimated how many nucleated cells there were by amplifying reference gene primers. This table comes from immunoSEQ multiplex PCR, and its TCRdb copy is limited to in-frame clones, with some not included. V and J calls and clone size are copied from that table; D and trimming were computed from the DNA. The data contain some 220,000 clones, 85% of them singletons. V dropped 2 bases and J dropped 9 bases, with 17 bases sitting between them. The germline V gene has CDR1 MNHNS and CDR2 SASEGT. The CDR3 has 15 amino acids.

The sequence derives from a man between 50 and 59 years old with COVID-19, enrolled during active disease. The chain recombines TRBV6-1 with TRBJ2-1, with D possibly matching TRBD2 (6 bases). The sample was peripheral blood. The CDR3 is CASSEQGASVGEQFF. As DNA, the CDR3 is TGTGCCAGCAGTGAACAGGGCGCTAGCGTCGGTGAGCAGTTCTTC.